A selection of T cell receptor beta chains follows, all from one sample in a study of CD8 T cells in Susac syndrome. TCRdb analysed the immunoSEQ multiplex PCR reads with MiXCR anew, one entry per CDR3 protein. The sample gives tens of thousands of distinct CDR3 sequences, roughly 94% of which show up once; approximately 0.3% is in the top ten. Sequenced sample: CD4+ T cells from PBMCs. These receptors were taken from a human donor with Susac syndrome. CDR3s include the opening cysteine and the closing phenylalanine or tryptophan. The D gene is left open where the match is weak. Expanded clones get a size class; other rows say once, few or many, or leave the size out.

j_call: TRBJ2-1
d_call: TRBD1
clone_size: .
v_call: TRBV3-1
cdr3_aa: CASSPRTGGNEQFF
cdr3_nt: TGTGCCAGCAGCCCTAGGACAGGGGGCAATGAGCAGTTCTTC

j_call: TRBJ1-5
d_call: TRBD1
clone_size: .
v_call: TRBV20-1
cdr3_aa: CSAPTGGDSNQPQHF
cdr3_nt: TGCAGTGCCCCGACAGGGGGCGATAGCAATCAGCCCCAGCATTTT

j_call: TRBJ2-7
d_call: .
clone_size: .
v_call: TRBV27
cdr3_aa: CASPHSYEQYF
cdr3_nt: TGTGCCAGCCCCCACTCCTACGAGCAGTACTTC

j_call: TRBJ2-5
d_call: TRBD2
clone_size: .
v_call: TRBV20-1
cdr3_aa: CSASIGRGVVETQYF
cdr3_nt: TGCAGTGCTAGTATAGGGCGGGGGGTGGTCGAGACCCAGTACTTC

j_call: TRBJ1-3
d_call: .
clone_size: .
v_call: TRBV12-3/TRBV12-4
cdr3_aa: CASSPARGSGNTIYF
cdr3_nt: TGTGCCAGCAGTCCCGCAAGAGGCTCTGGAAACACCATATATTTT

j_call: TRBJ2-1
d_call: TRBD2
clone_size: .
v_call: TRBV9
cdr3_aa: CASSQPAGGQFF
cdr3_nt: TGTGCCAGCAGCCAGCCGGCGGGGGGACAGTTCTTC

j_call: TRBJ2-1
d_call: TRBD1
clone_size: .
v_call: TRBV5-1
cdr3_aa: CASSLQGQGGEQFF
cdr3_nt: TGCGCCAGCAGCTTACAGGGACAGGGAGGTGAGCAGTTCTTC

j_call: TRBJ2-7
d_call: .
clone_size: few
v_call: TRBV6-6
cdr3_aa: CASSLGTPEQYF
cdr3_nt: TGTGCCAGCAGCCTCGGGACACCCGAGCAGTACTTC

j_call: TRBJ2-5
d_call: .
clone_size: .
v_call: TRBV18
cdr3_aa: CASSRGSETQYF
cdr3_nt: TGTGCCAGCTCACGAGGTAGTGAGACCCAGTACTTC

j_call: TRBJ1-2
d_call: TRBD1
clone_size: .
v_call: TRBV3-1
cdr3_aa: CASSQLPGQGASKDGYTF
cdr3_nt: TGTGCCAGCAGCCAACTCCCGGGACAGGGGGCTAGTAAGGATGGCTACACCTTC

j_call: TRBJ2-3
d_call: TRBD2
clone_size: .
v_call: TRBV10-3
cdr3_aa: CAIRGGQIPDTQYF
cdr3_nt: TGTGCCATCCGGGGGGGTCAAATTCCAGATACGCAGTATTTT

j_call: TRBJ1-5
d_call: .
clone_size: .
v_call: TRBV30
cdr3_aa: CAWSIGQPHQPQHF
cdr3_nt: TGTGCCTGGAGTATAGGACAACCCCATCAGCCCCAGCATTTT

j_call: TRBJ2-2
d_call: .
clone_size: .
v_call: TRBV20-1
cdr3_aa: CSAKTGLSNTGELFF
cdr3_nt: TGCAGTGCTAAAACGGGACTTTCGAACACCGGGGAGCTGTTTTTT

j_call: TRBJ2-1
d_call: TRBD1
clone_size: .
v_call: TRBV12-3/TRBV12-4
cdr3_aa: CASDGQGSYNEQFF
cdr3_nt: TGTGCCAGCGACGGACAGGGGTCCTACAATGAGCAGTTCTTC

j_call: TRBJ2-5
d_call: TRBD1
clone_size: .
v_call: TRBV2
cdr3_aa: CASGTVRETQYF
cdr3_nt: TGTGCCAGCGGGACAGTTCGAGAGACCCAGTACTTC

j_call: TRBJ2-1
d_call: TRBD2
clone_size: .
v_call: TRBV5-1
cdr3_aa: CASSPGLIDNEQFF
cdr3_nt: TGCGCCAGCAGCCCGGGACTAATCGACAATGAGCAGTTCTTC

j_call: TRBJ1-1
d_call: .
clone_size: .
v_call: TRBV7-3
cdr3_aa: CASSLSPGNTEAFF
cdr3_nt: TGTGCCAGCAGCTTATCCCCGGGGAACACTGAAGCTTTCTTT

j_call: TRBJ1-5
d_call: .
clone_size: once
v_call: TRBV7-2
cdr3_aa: CASSFGGSEQPQHF
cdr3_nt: TGTGCCAGCAGCTTTGGGGGCTCGGAGCAGCCCCAGCATTTT

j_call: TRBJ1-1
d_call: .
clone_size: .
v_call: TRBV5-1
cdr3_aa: CASSFTGMTEAFF
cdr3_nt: TGCGCCAGCAGCTTTACAGGGATGACTGAAGCTTTCTTT

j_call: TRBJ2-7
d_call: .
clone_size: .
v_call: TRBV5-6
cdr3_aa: CASSLWLTYEQYF
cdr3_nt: TGTGCCAGCAGCTTGTGGCTTACCTACGAGCAGTACTTC

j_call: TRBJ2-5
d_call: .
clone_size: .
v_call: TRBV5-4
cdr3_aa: CASSYTPRETQYF
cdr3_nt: TGTGCCAGCAGCTATACCCCAAGGGAGACCCAGTACTTC

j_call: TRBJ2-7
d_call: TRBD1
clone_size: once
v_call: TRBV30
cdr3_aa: CAWSGGQDYEQYF
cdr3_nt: TGTGCCTGGAGTGGGGGACAGGATTACGAGCAGTACTTC

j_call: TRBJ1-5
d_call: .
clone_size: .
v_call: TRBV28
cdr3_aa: CASSSPRTAGNQPQHF
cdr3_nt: TGTGCCAGCAGTTCGCCTCGGACAGCGGGGAATCAGCCCCAGCATTTT

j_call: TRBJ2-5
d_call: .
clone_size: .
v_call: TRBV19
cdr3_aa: CASSILGGLETQYF
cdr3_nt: TGTGCCAGTAGTATATTAGGAGGGTTGGAGACCCAGTACTTC

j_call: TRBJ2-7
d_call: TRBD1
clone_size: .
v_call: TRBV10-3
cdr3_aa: CAIKGTGDHEQYF
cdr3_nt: TGTGCCATCAAGGGGACAGGGGACCACGAGCAGTACTTC

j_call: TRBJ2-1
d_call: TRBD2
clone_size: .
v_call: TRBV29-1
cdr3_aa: CSVSSGGASRNEQFF
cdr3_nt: TGCAGCGTATCTAGCGGGGGGGCCTCTAGGAATGAGCAGTTCTTC

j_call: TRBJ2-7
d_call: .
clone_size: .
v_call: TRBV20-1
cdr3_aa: CSARDRIRFYEQYF
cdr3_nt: TGCAGTGCTAGAGATAGGATCCGATTCTACGAGCAGTACTTC

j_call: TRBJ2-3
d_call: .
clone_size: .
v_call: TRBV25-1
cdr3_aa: CASSEVYRGRGTDTQYF
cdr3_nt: TGTGCCAGCAGTGAAGTCTATCGGGGTAGGGGCACAGATACGCAGTATTTT

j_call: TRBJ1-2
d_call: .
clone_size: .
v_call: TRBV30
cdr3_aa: CAWNHREAGSGYTF
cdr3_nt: TGTGCCTGGAATCATCGGGAGGCGGGTAGTGGCTACACCTTC

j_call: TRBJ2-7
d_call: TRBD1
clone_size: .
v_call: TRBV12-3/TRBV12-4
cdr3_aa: CASSLRQGAYEQYF
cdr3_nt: TGTGCCAGCAGTTTAAGACAGGGGGCCTACGAGCAGTACTTC

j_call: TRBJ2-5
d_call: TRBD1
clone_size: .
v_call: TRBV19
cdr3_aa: CASMGQGGRKTQYF
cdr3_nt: TGTGCCAGTATGGGACAGGGGGGTCGGAAGACCCAGTACTTC

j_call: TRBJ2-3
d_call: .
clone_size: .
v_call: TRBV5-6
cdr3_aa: CASSLTTDTQYF
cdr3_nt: TGTGCCAGCAGCTTGACAACAGATACGCAGTATTTT

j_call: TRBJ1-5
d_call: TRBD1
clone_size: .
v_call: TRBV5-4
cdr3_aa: CASSFGTGNNQPQHF
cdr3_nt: TGTGCCAGCAGCTTTGGGACAGGGAACAATCAGCCCCAGCATTTT

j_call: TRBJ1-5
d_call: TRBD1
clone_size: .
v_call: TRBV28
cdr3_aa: CASSDRANQPQHF
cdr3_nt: TGTGCCAGCTCCGACAGGGCCAATCAGCCCCAGCATTTT

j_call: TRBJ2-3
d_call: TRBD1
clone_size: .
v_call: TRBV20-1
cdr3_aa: CSALGQGWTDTQYF
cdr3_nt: TGCAGTGCTTTGGGACAGGGTTGGACAGATACGCAGTATTTT

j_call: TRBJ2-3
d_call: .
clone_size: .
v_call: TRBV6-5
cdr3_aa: CASRSGVLTDTQYF
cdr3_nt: TGTGCCAGCAGATCGGGGGTTCTAACAGATACGCAGTATTTT

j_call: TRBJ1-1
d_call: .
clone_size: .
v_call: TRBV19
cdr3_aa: CASSYGDGGASLEAFF
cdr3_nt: TGTGCCAGTAGTTATGGGGATGGAGGGGCGTCTCTTGAAGCTTTCTTT

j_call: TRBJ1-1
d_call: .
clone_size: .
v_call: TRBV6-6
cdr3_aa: CASSIRETEAFF
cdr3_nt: TGTGCCAGCAGCATCAGAGAAACTGAAGCTTTCTTT

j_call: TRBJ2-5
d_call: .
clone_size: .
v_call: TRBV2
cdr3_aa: CASSREAETQYF
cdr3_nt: TGTGCCAGCAGTAGGGAGGCTGAGACCCAGTACTTC

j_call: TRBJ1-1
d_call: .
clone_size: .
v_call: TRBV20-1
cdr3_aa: CSARENTEAFF
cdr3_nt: TGCAGTGCTAGGGAGAACACTGAAGCTTTCTTT

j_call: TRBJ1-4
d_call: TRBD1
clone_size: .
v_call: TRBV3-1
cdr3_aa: CASGDRNEKLFF
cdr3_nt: TGTGCCAGCGGGGACAGGAATGAAAAACTGTTTTTT

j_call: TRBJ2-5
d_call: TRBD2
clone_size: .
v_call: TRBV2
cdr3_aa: CASSGQRGGETQYF
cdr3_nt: TGTGCCAGCAGTGGACAGCGGGGGGGAGAGACCCAGTACTTC